This T cell receptor (beta chain) comes out of a study of cytomegalovirus exposure and HLA in healthy donors. Germline V lookup: CDR1 SGHNT, CDR2 YYREEE (reference sequence). The ends were cut back, 2 bases at V and 4 bases at J, with 15 bases in the middle. This CDR3 comprises 15 residues. Amplification used 60 Vbeta primers and 13 Jbeta primers. Measured with immunoSEQ multiplex PCR; TCRdb has only the in-frame clones, and not every one. This sample has approximately 170,000 clones, with around 78% found just once. This clone showed up just a few times. The sequence derives from a woman between 40 and 55 years old in good health and CMV-seropositive. This rearrangement joins TRBV5-4 to TRBJ1-1; D gene unclear. The sample was PBMCs. CDR3 residues: CASSFSPDLATEAFF. The CDR3 DNA reads as TGTGCCAGCAGCTTCTCACCGGACTTGGCCACTGAAGCTTTCTTT.